Listed here is a single T cell receptor beta chain. V was shortened by 0 bases and J by 3 bases, with 12 bases between the two germline ends. Germline V gene sequence: CDR1 LGHDT, CDR2 YNNKEL (reference sequence). The CDR3 totals 16 residues. This record comes from a study of identical twins. MiXCR, run by TCRdb on the 5' RACE reads, gives a single entry per CDR3 protein. The table has fewer than 500,000 distinct CDR3 sequences, roughly an eighth seen once. These sequences were also reported in another study, on yellow fever vaccine responses in identical twins.

The sequence was obtained from a young woman in good health. The genes are TRBV3-1 and TRBJ2-1, with D perhaps matching TRBD2 (5 bases). The sequenced sample was CD4+ T cells sorted from blood. The CDR3 sequence is CASSQDGVLGYNEQFF. DNA of the CDR3: TGTGCCAGCAGCCAAGACGGGGTTTTGGGCTACAATGAGCAGTTCTTC.